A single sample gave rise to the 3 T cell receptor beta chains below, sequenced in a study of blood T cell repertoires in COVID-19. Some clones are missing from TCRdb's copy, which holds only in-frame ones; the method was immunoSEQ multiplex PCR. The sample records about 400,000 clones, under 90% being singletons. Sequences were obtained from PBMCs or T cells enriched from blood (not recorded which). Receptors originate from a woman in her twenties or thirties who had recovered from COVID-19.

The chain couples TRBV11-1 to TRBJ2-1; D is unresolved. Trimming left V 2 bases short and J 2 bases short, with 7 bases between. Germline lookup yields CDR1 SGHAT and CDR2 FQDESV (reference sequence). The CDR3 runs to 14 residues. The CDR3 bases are TGTGCCAGCAGCTTATTAGCCACCTACAATGAGCAGTTCTTC. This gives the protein CASSLLATYNEQFF.

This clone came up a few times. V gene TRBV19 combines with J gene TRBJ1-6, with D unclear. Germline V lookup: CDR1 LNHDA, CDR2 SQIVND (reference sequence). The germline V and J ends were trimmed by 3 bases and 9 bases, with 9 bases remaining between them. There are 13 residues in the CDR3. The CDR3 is CASSIKEGSPLHF. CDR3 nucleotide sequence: TGTGCCAGTAGTATCAAGGAGGGTTCACCCCTCCACTTT.

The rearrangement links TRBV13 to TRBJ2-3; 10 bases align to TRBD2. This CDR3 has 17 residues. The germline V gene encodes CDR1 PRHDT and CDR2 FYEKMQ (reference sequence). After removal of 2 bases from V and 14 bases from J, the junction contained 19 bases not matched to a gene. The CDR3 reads CASSLRLSRASGGAGYF. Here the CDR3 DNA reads TGTGCCAGCAGCTTAAGATTAAGTCGGGCTAGCGGGGGAGCGGGGTATTTT.